The 8 T cell receptor beta chains presented below share a single source sample, sequenced in a study of OX40 agonist ivuxolimab in advanced cancers. TCRdb's table, derived via immunoSEQ multiplex PCR, lists solely in-frame clones and lacks some. This table has roughly 81,000 clones, 75% to 90% appearing once. This specimen consisted of CD4+ or CD8+ T cells sorted from blood, obtained in a trial of the OX40 agonist ivuxolimab. These receptor sequences come from an adult with an advanced solid tumor such as melanoma, head and neck, liver or kidney cancer.

V is TRBV5-1 and J is TRBJ1-1, with a weak D call TRBD1 (6 bases). V lost 3 bases to trimming and J lost 0 bases, with 18 bases between them. The germline V gene has CDR1 SGHRS and CDR2 YFSETQ. This CDR3 has 17 amino acids. CDR3 bases: TGCGCCAGCAGCTCCGCGGTAGCAGGGACAATGAACACTGAAGCTTTCTTT. Its translation: CASSSAVAGTMNTEAFF.

The J gene is TRBJ2-2, the V gene TRBV7-2; D gene unclear. CDR1 is SGHTA and CDR2 is FQGNSA in the germline V gene. CDR3 length: 14 residues. Trimming stripped 5 bases from V and 5 bases from J, with 12 bases between. In DNA form, the CDR3 reads TGTGCCAGCAGCCGCACTGGTGGTACCGGGGAGCTGTTTTTT. As protein: CASSRTGGTGELFF.

To note about this clone: The sample contains more than one DNA sequence encoding this CDR3. The genes are TRBV7-6 and TRBJ1-2, with TRBD1 as a possible D gene (5 bases). CDR3 size: 13 residues. Trimming cost V 1 base and J 7 bases, with 10 bases left between them. Germline-derived CDR1 and CDR2 are SGHVS and FNYEAQ. The CDR3: CASSLGGGIGYTF. CDR3 DNA sequence: TGTGCCAGCAGCTTAGGTGGGGGGATTGGCTACACCTTC.

In DNA, the CDR3 is TGTGCCAGCAGCAGAGTGACTGAATCAGCGCAGTTCTTC. Translated, it gives CASSRVTESAQFF. This chain links TRBV6-6 with TRBJ2-1; D remains ambiguous. This CDR3 is built from 13 residues. CDR1 is MNHNY, CDR2 SVGAGI, per germline (reference sequence). Trimming stripped 6 bases from V and 12 bases from J, with 18 bases between.

As to this clone: In the same sample, other DNA sequences code for this CDR3. The chain uses TRBV19 and TRBJ2-1, with 9 bases identical to TRBD1. CDR1 LNHDA and CDR2 SQIVND come from the germline V gene (reference sequence). The CDR3 runs 14 residues. V shed 1 base, J shed 5 bases, and the junction held 0 bases outside the gene matches. Here the CDR3 reads CASSIGQGDNEQFF. CDR3 DNA: TGTGCCAGTAGTATAGGACAGGGGGACAATGAGCAGTTCTTC.

In its sample, this clone was seen a few times. The chain links TRBV2 to TRBJ1-1, with a weak D call TRBD1 (6 bases). Looked up from germline, CDR1 is SNHLY and CDR2 is FYNNEI. The CDR3 has 12 residues. The V end lost 7 bases, the J end lost 5 bases, and 11 bases lay between the germline ends. The CDR3 loop is CASKRGLTEAFF. As DNA, the CDR3 is TGTGCCAGCAAGCGGGGGCTAACTGAAGCTTTCTTT.

This chain connects TRBV6-5 to TRBJ1-1, with D possibly TRBD1 on 6 matching bases. The germline gives CDR1 MNHEY, CDR2 SVGAGI. The length of the CDR3 is 11 residues. The V gene lost 7 bases and the J gene lost 7 bases, with 10 bases spanning the gap. The CDR3 region has the DNA TGTGCCAGCACCCGCAGGGGTGAAGCTTTCTTT. Protein: CASTRRGEAFF.

The chain uses TRBV4-1 and TRBJ2-7; a weak D match, TRBD2 (5 bases). The V end lost 1 base, the J end lost 6 bases, and 16 bases lay between the germline ends. Germline loops: CDR1 MGHRA, CDR2 YSYEKL. The CDR3 runs to 15 residues. CDR3 in amino acids: CASSQAGSFGLEQYF. Here the CDR3 DNA reads TGCGCCAGCAGCCAAGCTGGCAGTTTCGGACTCGAGCAGTACTTC.